This record looks at one T cell receptor beta chain sequence and its context. Per the germline V gene, CDR1 is SGHRS and CDR2 is YFSETQ. This CDR3 has 18 residues. Both 60 Vbeta primers and 13 Jbeta primers went into the PCR. The method was immunoSEQ multiplex PCR; TCRdb's version includes in-frame clones alone and lacks a portion of them. The sample has about 37,000 clones, roughly 81% seen once. This entry comes from a study of cytomegalovirus exposure and HLA in healthy donors. The sequenced sample was PBMCs. V is TRBV5-1 and J is TRBJ2-5; possibly TRBD2 for D (6 bases). The J call is doubtful: the DNA matches TRBJ2-7 better. The receptor was derived from a man aged 25 to 40 in good health and CMV-seronegative. Written as DNA, the CDR3 is TGCGCCAGCAGCCGGCGGAGGGCTATTCCATTCCCAACCTACGAGCAGTACTTC. Its translation: CASSRRRAIPFPTYEQYF.